This TCR beta chain was sequenced for a study of blood T cell repertoires in COVID-19. Study information: Collection of acute and convalescent COVID-19 samples took place in the United States, Italy and Spain.

The repertoire was sequenced with immunoSEQ multiplex PCR; TCRdb's copy has only in-frame clones and lacks some. The sample holds 250,000 to 350,000 clones, almost 90% seen once. This CDR3 has 16 residues. Germline-derived CDR1 and CDR2 are GTSNPN and SVGIG (reference sequence). V shed 2 bases and J 4 bases; nucleotides not matched to a gene: 8. The TCR was taken from a woman aged 18-29 years with acute COVID-19. Specimen: PBMCs or T cells enriched from blood (not recorded which). The chain has TRBV30 and TRBJ1-5; TRBD1 matches 10 bases. CDR3 bases: TGTGCCTGGAGTTTCCACCGGGACAGGGGAAATCAGCCCCAGCATTTT. Amino acid sequence: CAWSFHRDRGNQPQHF.